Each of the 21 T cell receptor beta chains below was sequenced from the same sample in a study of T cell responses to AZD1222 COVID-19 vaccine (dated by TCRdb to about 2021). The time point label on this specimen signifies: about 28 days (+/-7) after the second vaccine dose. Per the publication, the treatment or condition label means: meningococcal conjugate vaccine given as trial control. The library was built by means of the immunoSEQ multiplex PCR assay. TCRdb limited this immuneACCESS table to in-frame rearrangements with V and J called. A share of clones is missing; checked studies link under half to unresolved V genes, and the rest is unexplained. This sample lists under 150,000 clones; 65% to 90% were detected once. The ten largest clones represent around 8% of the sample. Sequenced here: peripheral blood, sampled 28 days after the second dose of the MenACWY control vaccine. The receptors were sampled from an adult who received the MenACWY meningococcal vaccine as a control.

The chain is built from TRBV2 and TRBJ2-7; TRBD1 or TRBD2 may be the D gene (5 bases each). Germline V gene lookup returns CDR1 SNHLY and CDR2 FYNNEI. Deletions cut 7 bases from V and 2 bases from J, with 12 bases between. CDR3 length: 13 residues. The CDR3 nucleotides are TGTGCCAGCAAGGGAGAGGGACCCTACGAGCAGTACTTC. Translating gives CASKGEGPYEQYF.

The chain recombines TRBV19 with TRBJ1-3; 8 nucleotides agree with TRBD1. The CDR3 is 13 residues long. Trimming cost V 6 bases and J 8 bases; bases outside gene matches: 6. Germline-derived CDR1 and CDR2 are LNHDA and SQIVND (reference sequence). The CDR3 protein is CASSPQGAYTIYF. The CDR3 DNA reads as TGTGCCAGTAGCCCGCAGGGGGCCTACACCATATATTTT.

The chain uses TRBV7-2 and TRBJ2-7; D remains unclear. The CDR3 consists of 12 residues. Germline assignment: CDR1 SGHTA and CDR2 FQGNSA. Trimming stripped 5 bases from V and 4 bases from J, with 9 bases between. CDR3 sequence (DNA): TGTGCCAGCAGCCGTGAAATATACGAGCAGTACTTC. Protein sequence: CASSREIYEQYF.

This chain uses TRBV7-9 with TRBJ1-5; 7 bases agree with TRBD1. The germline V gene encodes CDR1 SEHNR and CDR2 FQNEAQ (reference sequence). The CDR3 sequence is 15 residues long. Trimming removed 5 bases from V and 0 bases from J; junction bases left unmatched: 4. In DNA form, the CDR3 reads TGTGCCAGCAGCCCTACAGGGGATAGCAATCAGCCCCAGCATTTT. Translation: CASSPTGDSNQPQHF.

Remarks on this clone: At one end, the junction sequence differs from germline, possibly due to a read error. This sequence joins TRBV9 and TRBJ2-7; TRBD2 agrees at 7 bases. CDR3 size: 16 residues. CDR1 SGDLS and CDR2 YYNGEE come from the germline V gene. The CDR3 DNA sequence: TGTGCCAGCAGCCCACCAGGGCGGGAGTTTTCCTATGAGCAGTACTTC. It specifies CASSPPGREFSYEQYF.

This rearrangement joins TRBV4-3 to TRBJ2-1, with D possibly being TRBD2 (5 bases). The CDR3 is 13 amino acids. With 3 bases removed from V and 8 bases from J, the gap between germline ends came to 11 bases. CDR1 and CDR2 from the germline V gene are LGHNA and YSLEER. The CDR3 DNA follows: TGCGCCAGCAGCCAGACTACTAGGGATGAGCAGTTCTTC. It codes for CASSQTTRDEQFF.

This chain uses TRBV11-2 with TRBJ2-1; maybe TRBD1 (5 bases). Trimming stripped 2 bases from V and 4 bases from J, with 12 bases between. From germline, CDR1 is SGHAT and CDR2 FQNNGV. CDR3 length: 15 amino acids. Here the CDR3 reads CASSLRLTVYNEQFF. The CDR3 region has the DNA TGTGCCAGCAGCTTACGGTTGACAGTTTACAATGAGCAGTTCTTC.

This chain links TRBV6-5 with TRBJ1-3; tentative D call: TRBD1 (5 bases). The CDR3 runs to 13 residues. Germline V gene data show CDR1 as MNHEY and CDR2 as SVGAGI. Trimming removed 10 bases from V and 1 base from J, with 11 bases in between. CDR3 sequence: CATSRQSGNTIYF. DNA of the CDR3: TGTGCCACCTCGAGACAGTCTGGAAACACCATATATTTT.

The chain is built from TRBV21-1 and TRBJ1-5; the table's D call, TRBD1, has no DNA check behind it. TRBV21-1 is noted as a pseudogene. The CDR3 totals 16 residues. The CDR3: CASSLRWDRGDQPQHF. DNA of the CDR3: TGTGCCAGCAGCCTTCGTTGGGACAGGGGCGATCAGCCCCAGCATTTT.

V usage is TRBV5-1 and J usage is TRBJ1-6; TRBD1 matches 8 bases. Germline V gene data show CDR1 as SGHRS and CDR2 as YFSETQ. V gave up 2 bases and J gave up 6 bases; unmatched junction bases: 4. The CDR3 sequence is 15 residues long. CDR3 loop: CASSLGTGSNSPLHF. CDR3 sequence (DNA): TGCGCCAGCAGCTTAGGGACAGGCAGTAATTCACCCCTCCACTTT. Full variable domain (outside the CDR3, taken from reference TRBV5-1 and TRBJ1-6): KAGVTQTPRYLIKTRGQQVTLSCSPISGHRSVSWYQQTPGQGLQFLFEYFSETQRNKGNFPGRFSGRQFSNSRSEMNVSTLELGDSALYLCASSLGTGSNSPLHFGNGTRLTVT.

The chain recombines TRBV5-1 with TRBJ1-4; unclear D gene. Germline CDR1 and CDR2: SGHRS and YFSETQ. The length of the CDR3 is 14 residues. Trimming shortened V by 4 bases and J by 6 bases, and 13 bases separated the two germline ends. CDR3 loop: CASSPTDSHEKLFF. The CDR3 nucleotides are TGCGCCAGCAGCCCTACTGATAGCCATGAAAAACTGTTTTTT.

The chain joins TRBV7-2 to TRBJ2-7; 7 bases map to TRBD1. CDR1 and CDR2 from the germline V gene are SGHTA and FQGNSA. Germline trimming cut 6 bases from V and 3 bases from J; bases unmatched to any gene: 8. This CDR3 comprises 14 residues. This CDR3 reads CASSVKGAIYEQYF. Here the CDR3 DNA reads TGTGCCAGCAGTGTCAAGGGGGCTATCTACGAGCAGTACTTC. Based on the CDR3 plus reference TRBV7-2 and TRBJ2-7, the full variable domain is GAGVSQSPSNKVTEKGKDVELRCDPISGHTALYWYRQSLGQGLEFLIYFQGNSAPDKSGLPSDRFSAERTGGSVSTLTIQRTQQEDSAVYLCASSVKGAIYEQYFGPGTRLTVT.

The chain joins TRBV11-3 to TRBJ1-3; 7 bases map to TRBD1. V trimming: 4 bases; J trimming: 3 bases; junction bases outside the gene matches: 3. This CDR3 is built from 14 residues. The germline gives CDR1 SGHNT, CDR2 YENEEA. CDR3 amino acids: CASSSGTVGNTIYF. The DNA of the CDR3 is TGTGCCAGCAGCTCCGGGACAGTTGGAAACACCATATATTTT.

The CDR3: CATSEPPTGGWEQPQHF. DNA of the CDR3: TGTGCCACCAGTGAACCCCCGACAGGGGGCTGGGAGCAGCCCCAGCATTTT. The chain couples TRBV24-1 to TRBJ1-5; 10 nucleotides agree with TRBD1. CDR1 is KGHDR, CDR2 SFDVKD, per germline. The CDR3 has 17 amino acids. V lost 4 bases to trimming and J lost 7 bases; unmatched junction nucleotides: 12.

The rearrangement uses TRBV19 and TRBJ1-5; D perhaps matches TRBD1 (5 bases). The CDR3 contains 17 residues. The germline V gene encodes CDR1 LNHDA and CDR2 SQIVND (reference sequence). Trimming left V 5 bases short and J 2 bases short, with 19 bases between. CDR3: CASSGVGADRGNQPQHF. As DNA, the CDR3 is TGTGCCAGTAGTGGTGTTGGGGCGGACCGGGGCAATCAGCCCCAGCATTTT.

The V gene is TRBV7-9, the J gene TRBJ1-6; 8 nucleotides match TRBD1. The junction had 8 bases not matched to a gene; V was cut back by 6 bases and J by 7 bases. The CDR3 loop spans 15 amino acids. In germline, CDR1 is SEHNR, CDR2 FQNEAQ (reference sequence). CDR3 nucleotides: TGTGCCAGCAGACTGGACAGGGCGGTGAATTCACCCCTCCACTTT. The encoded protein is CASRLDRAVNSPLHF. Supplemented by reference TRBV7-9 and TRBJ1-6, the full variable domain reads DTGVSQNPRHKITKRGQNVTFRCDPISEHNRLYWYRQTLGQGPEFLTYFQNEAQLEKSRLLSDRFSAERPKGSFSTLEIQRTEQGDSAMYLCASRLDRAVNSPLHFGNGTRLTVT.

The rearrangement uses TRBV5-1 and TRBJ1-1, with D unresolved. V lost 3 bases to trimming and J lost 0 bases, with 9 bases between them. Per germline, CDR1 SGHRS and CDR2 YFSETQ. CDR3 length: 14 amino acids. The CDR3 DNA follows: TGCGCCAGCAGCTCCCAAAGCGTGAACACTGAAGCTTTCTTT. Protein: CASSSQSVNTEAFF.

CDR3 amino acids: CASTDRGNVKLFF. CDR3 nucleotide sequence: TGTGCCAGCACTGACAGGGGTAACGTAAAACTGTTTTTT. The V gene is TRBV4-2, the J gene TRBJ1-4, with TRBD1 matching over 8 bases. V shed 7 bases and J 10 bases; nucleotides not matched to a gene: 8. The CDR3 extends over 13 amino acids. CDR1 is LGHNA, CDR2 YNFKEQ, per germline.

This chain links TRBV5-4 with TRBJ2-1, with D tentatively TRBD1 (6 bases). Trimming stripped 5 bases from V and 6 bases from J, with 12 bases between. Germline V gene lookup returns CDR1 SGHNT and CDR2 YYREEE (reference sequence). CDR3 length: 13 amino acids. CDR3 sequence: CASRSSGVNEQFF. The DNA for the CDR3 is TGTGCCAGCAGGTCCTCAGGGGTCAATGAGCAGTTCTTC.

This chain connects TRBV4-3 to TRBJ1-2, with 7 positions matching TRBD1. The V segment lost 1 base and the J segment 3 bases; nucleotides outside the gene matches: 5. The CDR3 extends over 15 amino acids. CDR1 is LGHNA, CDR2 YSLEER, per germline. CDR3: CASSQAMTGYYGYTF. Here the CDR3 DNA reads TGCGCCAGCAGCCAAGCCATGACAGGGTACTATGGCTACACCTTC.

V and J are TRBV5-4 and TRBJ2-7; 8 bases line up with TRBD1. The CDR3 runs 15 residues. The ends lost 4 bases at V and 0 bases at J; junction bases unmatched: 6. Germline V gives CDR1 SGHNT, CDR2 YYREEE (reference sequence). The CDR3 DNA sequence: TGTGCCAGCAGCCCACGGACAGGGAGCTCCTACGAGCAGTACTTC. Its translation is CASSPRTGSSYEQYF.